This T cell receptor beta chain was captured in a study of vaccination effects on CD4 cells after COVID-19. The table came from immunoSEQ multiplex PCR; TCRdb's copy has only in-frame clones and leaves some out. The data hold about 29,000 clones, with roughly four fifths observed a single time. Antigen-specific CD4+ T cell clonotypes were called by their expansion after viral peptide-pool culture in ViraFEST. With nine to eleven days of culture completed, CD4+ T cells were isolated. The vaccine given was either BNT162b2 or mRNA-1273, in two doses. This CDR3 is built from 14 residues. Germline-derived CDR1 and CDR2 are GTSNPN and SVGIG (reference sequence). Trimming removed 0 bases from V and 6 bases from J, with 12 bases in between. Points on this clone: Its antigen remains unidentified.

The origin of this receptor is a human donor who received a COVID-19 vaccine. Sample: CD4+ T cells from PBMCs cultured with HCoV-OC43 spike peptides, taken after COVID-19 vaccination. Sample subset: HCoV-OC43 spike overlapping peptide pool stimulation. The rearrangement links TRBV30 to TRBJ2-1; tentatively, D is TRBD2 (6 bases). CDR3 DNA sequence: TGTGCCTGGAGTGTAGGCGGGGTCAGCAATGAGCAGTTCTTC. Translation: CAWSVGGVSNEQFF.